One sample yielded the 17 T cell receptor beta chains listed below, sequenced in a study of blood T cell repertoires in COVID-19. The repertoire was sequenced with immunoSEQ multiplex PCR; TCRdb's copy has only in-frame clones and lacks some. Among over 300,000 clones listed, 85% to 90% were seen once. The specimen was PBMCs or T cells enriched from blood (not recorded which). These receptors all come from a woman under 30 who had recovered from COVID-19.

This rearrangement joins TRBV21-1 to TRBJ2-7; the table's TRBD2 call for D was not verified on the DNA. TRBV21-1 constitutes a pseudogene. CDR3 length: 13 residues. CDR3 DNA sequence: TGTGCCAGCAGCAAAGTTGCGGAGCACGAGCAGTACTTC. The encoded protein is CASSKVAEHEQYF.

The chain carries TRBV10-3 and TRBJ1-2, with TRBD1 identical over 10 bases. Per germline, CDR1 ENHRY and CDR2 SYGVKD. The trim removed 10 bases at V and 2 bases at J, leaving 1 base unmatched. The CDR3 has 12 residues. CDR3 in DNA: TGTGCCACGACAGGGGGCAACTATGGCTACACCTTC. It yields the protein CATTGGNYGYTF.

This chain uses TRBV27 with TRBJ1-1, with D possibly TRBD1 on 5 matching bases. This CDR3 is built from 14 residues. CDR1 is MNHEY and CDR2 is SMNVEV in the germline V gene (reference sequence). Trimming took 4 bases from V and 0 from J, leaving 9 bases between them. CDR3 bases: TGTGCCAGCAGTTCGGGACTGATGAACACTGAAGCTTTCTTT. Translated, it gives CASSSGLMNTEAFF.

DNA of the CDR3: TGTGCCAGCAGCTATTTTGGCGGGAGGGCCGGGTACGAGCAGTACTTC. This encodes CASSYFGGRAGYEQYF. This chain links TRBV7-2 with TRBJ2-7; 9 nucleotides line up with TRBD2. V dropped 4 bases and J dropped 4; count of bases not matched to a gene: 11. This CDR3 has 16 residues. Germline CDR1 and CDR2: SGHTA and FQGNSA. The complete variable domain, with remaining parts taken from reference TRBV7-2 and TRBJ2-7, reads GAGVSQSPSNKVTEKGKDVELRCDPISGHTALYWYRQSLGQGLEFLIYFQGNSAPDKSGLPSDRFSAERTGGSVSTLTIQRTQQEDSAVYLCASSYFGGRAGYEQYFGPGTRLTVT.

The genes are TRBV27 and TRBJ1-1; TRBD1 is a possible D gene (5 bases). V gave up 8 bases and J gave up 0 bases, with 10 bases separating them. The CDR3 covers 13 residues. Germline CDR1 reads MNHEY; CDR2 reads SMNVEV (reference sequence). CDR3 in DNA: TGTGCCAGCGGGGGGAGGGTGAACACTGAAGCTTTCTTT. Protein sequence: CASGGRVNTEAFF.

The chain joins TRBV29-1 to TRBJ2-6; 11 nucleotides agree with TRBD1. Germline lookup yields CDR1 SQVTM and CDR2 ANQGSEA. Trimming cost V 4 bases and J 4 bases; bases outside gene matches: 6. The CDR3 runs to 16 residues. The CDR3 loop reads CSVGGQGAGGANVLTF. The CDR3, as DNA: TGCAGCGTTGGCGGACAGGGGGCGGGCGGGGCCAACGTCCTGACTTTC.

V usage is TRBV9 and J usage is TRBJ2-2; 7 bases map to TRBD2. V was pared by 3 bases and J by 6 bases, with 5 bases of the junction left unmatched. CDR3 length equals 14 residues. Germline V gene data show CDR1 as SGDLS and CDR2 as YYNGEE. CDR3 in amino acids: CASSAPRESGELFF. CDR3 nucleotide sequence: TGTGCCAGCAGCGCCCCGCGGGAGTCCGGGGAGCTGTTTTTT. Filled out from reference TRBV9 and TRBJ2-2, the complete variable domain reads DSGVTQTPKHLITATGQRVTLRCSPRSGDLSVYWYQQSLDQGLQFLIQYYNGEERAKGNILERFSAQQFPDLHSELNLSSLELGDSALYFCASSAPRESGELFFGEGSRLTVL.

V gene TRBV6-1 combines with J gene TRBJ2-1; D might be TRBD1 (7 bases). The CDR3 length is 16 residues. V lost 0 bases and J 7 bases, leaving 16 bases between the germline ends. Germline V gene data show CDR1 as MNHNS and CDR2 as SASEGT. Written as DNA, the CDR3 is TGTGCCAGCAGTGAAGCGCTTTGGGCAGGGGGGAATGAGCAGTTCTTC. This gives the protein CASSEALWAGGNEQFF.

This sequence joins TRBV6-5 and TRBJ2-7, with D possibly matching TRBD1 (7 bases). V shed 7 bases and J shed 1 base, with 17 bases lying between them. This CDR3 is 15 amino acids long. Germline-derived CDR1 and CDR2 are MNHEY and SVGAGI. The CDR3 sequence: CASTQGGDSSYEQYF. CDR3 DNA: TGTGCCAGCACCCAAGGAGGGGACAGTTCCTACGAGCAGTACTTC.

The chain employs TRBV6-5 and TRBJ2-7, with TRBD2 matching over 7 bases. V was clipped by 8 bases and J by 4 bases; unmatched bases: 11. CDR3 length equals 14 residues. Germline CDR1 and CDR2: MNHEY and SVGAGI. In nucleotides, the CDR3 is TGTGCCAGCTACAGCGGGGCCGGCCTATACGAGCAGTACTTC. Encoded protein: CASYSGAGLYEQYF.

V usage is TRBV6-5 and J usage is TRBJ1-3; perhaps TRBD1 as D (6 bases). Germline V gene sequence: CDR1 MNHEY, CDR2 SVGAGI. Trimming stripped 7 bases from V and 0 bases from J, with 13 bases between. The CDR3 runs 15 residues. The CDR3, as DNA: TGTGCCAGCATCGTCGGACAGTACTCTGGAAACACCATATATTTT. Amino acid sequence: CASIVGQYSGNTIYF.

The CDR3 sequence: CASSVENGAGELFF. The CDR3 DNA sequence: TGTGCCAGCAGCGTAGAAAACGGGGCCGGGGAGCTGTTTTTT. The chain is built from TRBV9 and TRBJ2-2; TRBD2 is a possible D gene (5 bases). V lost 0 bases to trimming and J lost 6 bases, with 9 bases between them. CDR3 length: 14 amino acids. The germline gives CDR1 SGDLS, CDR2 YYNGEE.

This rearrangement joins TRBV6-5 to TRBJ2-2; 8 bases are shared with TRBD1. The CDR3 is made up of 15 amino acids. Germline trimming cut 7 bases from V and 0 bases from J; bases unmatched to any gene: 4. Germline CDR1 reads MNHEY; CDR2 reads SVGAGI. The chain's CDR3 is CASIRDRTNTGELFF. In DNA form, the CDR3 reads TGTGCCAGCATAAGGGACAGGACGAACACCGGGGAGCTGTTTTTT.

This clone was counted only a few times. The chain is built from TRBV28 and TRBJ1-1; TRBD1 agrees at 8 bases. This CDR3 spans 14 amino acids. V lost 3 bases to trimming and J lost 4 bases; unmatched junction nucleotides: 4. Germline V gives CDR1 MDHEN, CDR2 SYDVKM. The CDR3 sequence: CASSFLDRATEAFF. The CDR3 DNA is TGTGCCAGCAGTTTCTTGGACAGGGCCACTGAAGCTTTCTTT.

The gene calls are TRBV24-1 and TRBJ1-5; D is perhaps TRBD1 (6 bases). The V and J ends lost 4 bases and 6 bases respectively, with 15 bases between them. Germline loops: CDR1 KGHDR, CDR2 SFDVKD. This CDR3 has 15 amino acids. The CDR3 DNA reads TGTGCCACCAGTGACGCCAGACAGGAGCCTCAGCCCCAGCATTTT. Amino acids: CATSDARQEPQPQHF.

This chain uses TRBV27 with TRBJ1-2; 10 nucleotides line up with TRBD1. The CDR3 length is 18 residues. The germline gives CDR1 MNHEY, CDR2 SMNVEV (reference sequence). V lost 6 bases to trimming and J lost 6 bases; unmatched junction nucleotides: 19. The CDR3 DNA reads TGTGCCAGCAGAGAAGGGACAGGGGCTAATCGTTTGGGCGATGGCTACACCTTC. Translating gives CASREGTGANRLGDGYTF.

The J gene is TRBJ2-7, the V gene TRBV10-3; 7 bases are shared with TRBD1. Germline V gene data show CDR1 as ENHRY and CDR2 as SYGVKD. CDR3 length: 15 amino acids. V lost 8 bases and J lost 2; bases outside the gene matches: 12. CDR3 residues: CAIHDRVGLTYEQYF. The CDR3 nucleotides read TGTGCCATCCATGACAGGGTAGGGCTTACCTACGAGCAGTACTTC.